The 9 T cell receptor beta chains below were found in one sample sequenced in a study of cytomegalovirus exposure and HLA in healthy donors. This PCR relied on a set of 60 Vbeta primers and 13 Jbeta primers. Profiled with immunoSEQ multiplex PCR; TCRdb holds only in-frame clones, not every one. The sample lists roughly 70,000 clones; 70% to 85% were seen once. Sequenced sample: PBMCs. These receptors came from a human donor in good health.

There are a few counts of this clone. J is TRBJ2-2 and V is TRBV11-3, with 7 positions matching TRBD2. There are 14 residues in the CDR3. Per germline, CDR1 SGHNT and CDR2 YENEEA. J lost 6 bases, V lost 11 bases, and 12 bases had no gene match. Here the CDR3 reads CAGGGSGNPGELFF. The CDR3 bases are TGTGCCGGCGGGGGAAGCGGGAATCCCGGGGAGCTGTTTTTT.

The chain employs TRBV5-4 and TRBJ2-7, with 10 positions matching TRBD2. With V trimmed by 6 bases and J by 2 bases, 8 bases remained unmatched. The CDR3 consists of 15 residues. CDR1 SGHNT and CDR2 YYREEE come from the germline V gene (reference sequence). The DNA for the CDR3 is TGTGCCAGCACCGATATGGGGACTAGCGCCTACGAGCAGTACTTC. It is translated as CASTDMGTSAYEQYF.

The J gene is TRBJ2-1, the V gene TRBV6-1; 9 bases align to TRBD1. V gave up 1 base and J gave up 6 bases; unmatched junction bases: 1. The CDR3 length is 14 residues. Germline lookup yields CDR1 MNHNS and CDR2 SASEGT. The CDR3 loop is CASSEDRGLNEQFF. The DNA of the CDR3 is TGTGCCAGCAGTGAAGACAGGGGGCTCAATGAGCAGTTCTTC.

This clone was seen just once. The gene calls are TRBV5-4 and TRBJ2-5; 12 nucleotides line up with TRBD2. There are 16 residues in the CDR3. Germline CDR1 is SGHNT and CDR2 is YYREEE (reference sequence). V shed 4 bases, J shed 2 bases, and the junction held 6 bases outside the gene matches. DNA of the CDR3: TGTGCCAGCAGCCCGGGACTAGCGGGTTTACAAGAGACCCAGTACTTC. Amino acids: CASSPGLAGLQETQYF. The variable domain in full, completed from reference TRBV5-4 and TRBJ2-5, reads ETGVTQSPTHLIKTRGQQVTLRCSSQSGHNTVSWYQQALGQGPQFIFQYYREEENGRGNFPPRFSGLQFPNYSSELNVNALELDDSALYLCASSPGLAGLQETQYFGPGTRLLVL.

This clone is medium-sized (0.01 to 0.1%) within its sample. The rearrangement links TRBV5-4 to TRBJ2-1, with unresolved D. This CDR3 contains 13 residues. Germline V gene lookup returns CDR1 SGHNT and CDR2 YYREEE (reference sequence). Deletions cut 3 bases from V and 8 bases from J, with 12 bases between. The CDR3 nucleotides read TGTGCCAGCAGCTCCCCCCATTCGGATGAGCAGTTCTTC. It is translated as CASSSPHSDEQFF.

The rearrangement uses TRBV25-1 and TRBJ2-7; D not resolved. V was clipped by 2 bases and J by 3 bases, with 14 bases between them. Germline assignment: CDR1 MGHDK and CDR2 SYGVNS. CDR3 size: 15 residues. CDR3 nucleotide sequence: TGTGCCAGCAGTGAAGGCCAGCCAGGTCTCTACGAGCAGTACTTC. It yields the protein CASSEGQPGLYEQYF.

The chain employs TRBV7-2 and TRBJ2-7, with TRBD2 matching over 9 bases. V shed 1 base, J shed 1 base, and the junction held 11 bases outside the gene matches. This CDR3 region has 18 residues. Germline V gives CDR1 SGHTA, CDR2 FQGNSA. CDR3 nucleotides: TGTGCCAGCAGCTTAGGATGGGGTAGCGGGAGTAGATCCTACGAGCAGTACTTC. It specifies CASSLGWGSGSRSYEQYF. The whole variable domain, filled in from reference TRBV7-2 and TRBJ2-7, reads GAGVSQSPSNKVTEKGKDVELRCDPISGHTALYWYRQSLGQGLEFLIYFQGNSAPDKSGLPSDRFSAERTGGSVSTLTIQRTQQEDSAVYLCASSLGWGSGSRSYEQYFGPGTRLTVT.

This chain uses TRBV6-4 with TRBJ1-2, with D hard to call. The CDR3 runs to 14 residues. CDR1 is MRHNA and CDR2 is SNTAGT in the germline V gene. Trimming left V 0 bases short and J 7 bases short, with 12 bases between. CDR3 sequence reads: CASSDSTESGGYTF. The CDR3 DNA reads as TGTGCCAGCAGTGACTCGACGGAAAGCGGTGGCTACACCTTC.

This clone was seen once. The chain is built from TRBV27 and TRBJ1-2; TRBD1 matches 7 bases. The CDR3 length is 16 residues. V gave up 4 bases and J gave up 2 bases; unmatched junction bases: 10. Germline CDR1 is MNHEY and CDR2 is SMNVEV (reference sequence). CDR3 in DNA: TGTGCCAGCAGTTCCTATCGACAGGGCGAAAACTATGGCTACACCTTC. This encodes CASSSYRQGENYGYTF.